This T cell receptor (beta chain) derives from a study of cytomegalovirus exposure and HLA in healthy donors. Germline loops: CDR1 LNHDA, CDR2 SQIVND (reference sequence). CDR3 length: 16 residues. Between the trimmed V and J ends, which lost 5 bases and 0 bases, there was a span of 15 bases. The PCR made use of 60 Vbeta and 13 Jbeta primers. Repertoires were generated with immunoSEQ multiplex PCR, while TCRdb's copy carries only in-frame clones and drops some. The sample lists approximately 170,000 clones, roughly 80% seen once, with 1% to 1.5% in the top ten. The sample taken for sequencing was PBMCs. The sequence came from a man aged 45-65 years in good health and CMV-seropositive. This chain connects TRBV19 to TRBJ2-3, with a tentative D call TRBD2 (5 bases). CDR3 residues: CASSPETRTSTDTQYF. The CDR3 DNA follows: TGTGCCAGTAGTCCAGAGACCCGGACTAGCACAGATACGCAGTATTTT.